This TCR beta chain was observed in a study of T cell responses to AZD1222 COVID-19 vaccine. Study results and caveats: Baseline seropositivity characterized only 5 to 7 AZD1222 recipients. Clonal diversity may have been underestimated in mostly white British donors.

A remark on this clone: Its antigen is currently unknown. The sample carries other DNA sequences with the same CDR3.

After removal of 2 bases from V and 3 bases from J, the junction contained 4 bases not matched to a gene. The CDR3 totals 14 residues. In germline, CDR1 is SGHRS, CDR2 YFSETQ. The protocol was immunoSEQ multiplex PCR, while the TCRdb copy is restricted to in-frame clones and leaves out a portion. The repertoire consists of about 140,000 clones, with roughly 92% occurring once and the leading ten covering about 5%. The source of this sequence is an adult in good health. This chain joins TRBV5-1 and TRBJ2-7; TRBD1 matches 8 bases. The sequences come from peripheral blood, collected on day 0 of AZD1222 vaccination. CDR3 sequence: CASSLWTGIYEQYF. The DNA for the CDR3 is TGCGCCAGCAGCTTATGGACAGGGATCTACGAGCAGTACTTC.